Sequencing of this T cell receptor beta chain was carried out in a study of PD-1 blockade in classical Hodgkin lymphoma. Study context: Patients got intravenous nivolumab 3 mg/kg every 2 weeks. General study points: By cycle point C4D1, TCR diversity had risen significantly in CD4+ cells (but not CD8+ cells). Complete responders possessed baseline diversity comparable to newly diagnosed patients.

Germline lookup yields CDR1 SGHVS and CDR2 FNYEAQ. Trimming took 6 bases from V and 6 from J; bases not matched to a gene: 14. There are 15 residues in the CDR3. Time point described: cycle 4 day 1 (C4D1), after about 6 weeks of nivolumab. Autologous stem cell transplantation was followed by relapse in every patient, and brentuximab vedotin exposure varied. Generated by immunoSEQ multiplex PCR, the TCRdb table keeps only in-frame clones and is missing some. The data show around 4,600 clones, roughly 70% seen once. A word on this clone: Its antigen remains unidentified.

The source material was peripheral blood mononuclear cells (PBMCs), sampled before the fourth cycle of nivolumab. The V call is TRBV7-6, the J call TRBJ2-7; 7 bases line up with TRBD1. The TCR originated in a human donor with classical Hodgkin lymphoma. The CDR3 is CASRERDSDFREQYF. For the CDR3, the DNA is TGTGCCAGCAGAGAGAGGGACAGCGACTTCCGCGAGCAGTACTTC. The variable domain in full, completed from reference TRBV7-6 and TRBJ2-7, reads GAGVSQSPRYKVTKRGQDVALRCDPISGHVSLYWYRQALGQGPEFLTYFNYEAQQDKSGLPNDRFSAERPEGSISTLTIQRTEQRDSAMYRCASRERDSDFREQYFGPGTRLTVT.